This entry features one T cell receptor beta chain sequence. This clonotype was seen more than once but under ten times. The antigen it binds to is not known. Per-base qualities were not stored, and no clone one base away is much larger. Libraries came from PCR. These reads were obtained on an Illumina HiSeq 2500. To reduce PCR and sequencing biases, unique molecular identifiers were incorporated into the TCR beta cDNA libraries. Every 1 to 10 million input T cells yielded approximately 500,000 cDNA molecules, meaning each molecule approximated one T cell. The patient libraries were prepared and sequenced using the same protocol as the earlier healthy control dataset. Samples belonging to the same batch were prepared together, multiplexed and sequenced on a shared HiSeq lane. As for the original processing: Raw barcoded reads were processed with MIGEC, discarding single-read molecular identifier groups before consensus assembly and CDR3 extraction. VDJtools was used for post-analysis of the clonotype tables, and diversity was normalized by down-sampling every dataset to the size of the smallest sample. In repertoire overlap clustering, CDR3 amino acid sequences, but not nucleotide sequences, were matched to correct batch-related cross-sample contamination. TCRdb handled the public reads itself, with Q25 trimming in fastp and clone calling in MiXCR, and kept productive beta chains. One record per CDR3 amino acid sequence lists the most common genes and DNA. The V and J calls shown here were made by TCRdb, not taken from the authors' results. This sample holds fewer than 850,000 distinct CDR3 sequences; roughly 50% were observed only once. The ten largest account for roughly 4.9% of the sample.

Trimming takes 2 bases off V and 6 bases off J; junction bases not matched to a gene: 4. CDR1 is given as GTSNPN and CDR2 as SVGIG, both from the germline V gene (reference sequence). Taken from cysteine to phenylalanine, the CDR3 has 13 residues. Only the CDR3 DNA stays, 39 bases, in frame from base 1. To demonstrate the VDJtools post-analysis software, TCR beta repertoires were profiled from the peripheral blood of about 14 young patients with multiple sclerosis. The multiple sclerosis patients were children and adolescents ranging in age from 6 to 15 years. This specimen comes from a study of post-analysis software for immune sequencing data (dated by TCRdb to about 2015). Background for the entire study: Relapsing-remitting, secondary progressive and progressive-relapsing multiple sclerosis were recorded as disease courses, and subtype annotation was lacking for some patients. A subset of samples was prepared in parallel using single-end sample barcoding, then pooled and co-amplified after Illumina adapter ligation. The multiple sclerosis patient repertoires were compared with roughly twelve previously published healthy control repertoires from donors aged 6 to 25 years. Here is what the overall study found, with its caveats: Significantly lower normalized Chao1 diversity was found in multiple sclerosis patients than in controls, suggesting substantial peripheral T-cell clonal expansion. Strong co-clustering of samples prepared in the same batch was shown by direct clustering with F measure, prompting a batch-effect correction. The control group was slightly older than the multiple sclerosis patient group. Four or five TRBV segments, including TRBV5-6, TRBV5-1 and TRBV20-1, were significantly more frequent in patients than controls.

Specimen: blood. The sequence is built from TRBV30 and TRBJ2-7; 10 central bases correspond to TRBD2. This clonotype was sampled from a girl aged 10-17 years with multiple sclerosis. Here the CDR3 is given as CAWSLAGGGEQYF. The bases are TGTGCCTGGAGTTTAGCGGGAGGCGGCGAGCAGTACTTC. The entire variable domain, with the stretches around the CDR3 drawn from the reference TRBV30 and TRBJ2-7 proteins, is SQTIHQWPATLVQPVGSPLSLECTVEGTSNPNLYWYRQAAGRGLQLLFYSVGIGQISSEVPQNLSASRPQDRQFILSSKKLLLSDSGFYLCAWSLAGGGEQYFGPGTRLTVT.